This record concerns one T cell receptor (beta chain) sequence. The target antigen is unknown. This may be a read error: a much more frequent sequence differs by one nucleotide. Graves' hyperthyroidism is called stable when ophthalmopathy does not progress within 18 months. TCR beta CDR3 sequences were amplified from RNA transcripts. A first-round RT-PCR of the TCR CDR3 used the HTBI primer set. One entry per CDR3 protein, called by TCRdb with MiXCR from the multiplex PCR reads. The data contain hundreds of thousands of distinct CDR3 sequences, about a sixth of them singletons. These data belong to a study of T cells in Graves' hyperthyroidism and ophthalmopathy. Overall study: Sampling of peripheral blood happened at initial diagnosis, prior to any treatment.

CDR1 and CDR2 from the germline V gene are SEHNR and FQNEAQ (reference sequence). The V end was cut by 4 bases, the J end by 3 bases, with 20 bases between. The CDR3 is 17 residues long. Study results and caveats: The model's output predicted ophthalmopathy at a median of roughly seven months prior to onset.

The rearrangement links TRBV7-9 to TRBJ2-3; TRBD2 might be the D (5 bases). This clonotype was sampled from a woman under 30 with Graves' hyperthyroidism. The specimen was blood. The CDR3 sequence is CASSYMTLGVGTDTQYF. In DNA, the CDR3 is TGTGCCAGCAGCTATATGACCCTGGGAGTAGGGACAGATACGCAGTATTTT. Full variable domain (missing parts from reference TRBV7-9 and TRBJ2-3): DTGVSQNPRHKITKRGQNVTFRCDPISEHNRLYWYRQTLGQGPEFLTYFQNEAQLEKSRLLSDRFSAERPKGSFSTLEIQRTEQGDSAMYLCASSYMTLGVGTDTQYFGPGTRLTVL.